This T cell receptor beta chain was observed in a study of OX40 agonist ivuxolimab in advanced cancers. Method: immunoSEQ multiplex PCR; TCRdb's copy keeps in-frame clones and lacks some. Here the sample spans some 79,000 clones, roughly 92% being singletons. Specimen: CD4+ or CD8+ T cells sorted from blood, collected in a trial of the OX40 agonist ivuxolimab. This receptor was obtained from an adult with an advanced solid tumor such as melanoma, head and neck, liver or kidney cancer.

The DNA of the CDR3 is TGTGCCAGCAGTTACTCCGCGAGCCTTGACGAGCAGTACTTC. Encoded protein: CASSYSASLDEQYF. The chain couples TRBV6-5 to TRBJ2-7; D call uncertain. V was shortened by 0 bases and J by 5 bases, with 11 bases between the two germline ends. From germline, CDR1 is MNHEY and CDR2 SVGAGI. The CDR3 is made up of 14 amino acids.